The T cell receptor beta chain under discussion was sequenced for a study of beta chain features in type 1 diabetes. The CDR3 sequence is 15 residues long. CDR1 and CDR2 from the germline V gene are SGHTA and FQGNSA. Trimming took off 5 bases at V and 0 bases at J, with 12 bases between the two ends. Every isolated RNA sample was fully reverse transcribed, so sequencing captured expressed TCRB transcripts. Here immunoSEQ multiplex PCR was the method, and the copy in TCRdb shows in-frame clones only, minus some. Of more than 250,000 clones in the sample, 15% were seen once. General study results and limits: A moderate, significant TCRB CDR3 shortening appeared in type 1 diabetes across four CD4+ subsets.

The sample holds a few counts of this clone. Its antigen is as yet unknown. This TCR was recovered from a man younger than 35 with type 1 diabetes. Sequenced material: naive CD4+ T cells from blood. This chain joins TRBV7-2 and TRBJ2-3; D may be TRBD2 (5 bases). The CDR3: CASSRTRRSTDTQYF. CDR3 nucleotides: TGTGCCAGCAGCCGAACTCGGAGGAGCACAGATACGCAGTATTTT.